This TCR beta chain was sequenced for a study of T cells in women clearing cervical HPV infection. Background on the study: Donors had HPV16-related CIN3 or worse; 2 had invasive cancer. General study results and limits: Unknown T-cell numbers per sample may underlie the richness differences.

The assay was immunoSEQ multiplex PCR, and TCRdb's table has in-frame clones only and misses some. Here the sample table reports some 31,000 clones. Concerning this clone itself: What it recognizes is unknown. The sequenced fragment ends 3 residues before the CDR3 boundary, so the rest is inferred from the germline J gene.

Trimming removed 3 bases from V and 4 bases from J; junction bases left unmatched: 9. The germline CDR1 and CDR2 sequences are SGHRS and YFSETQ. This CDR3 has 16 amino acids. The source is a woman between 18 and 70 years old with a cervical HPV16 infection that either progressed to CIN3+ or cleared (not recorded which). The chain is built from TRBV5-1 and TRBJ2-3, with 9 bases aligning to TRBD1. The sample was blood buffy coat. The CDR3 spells CASSSPDRGGPDTQYF. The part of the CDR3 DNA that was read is TGCGCCAGCAGCTCCCCTGACAGGGGGGGCCCAGATACG.